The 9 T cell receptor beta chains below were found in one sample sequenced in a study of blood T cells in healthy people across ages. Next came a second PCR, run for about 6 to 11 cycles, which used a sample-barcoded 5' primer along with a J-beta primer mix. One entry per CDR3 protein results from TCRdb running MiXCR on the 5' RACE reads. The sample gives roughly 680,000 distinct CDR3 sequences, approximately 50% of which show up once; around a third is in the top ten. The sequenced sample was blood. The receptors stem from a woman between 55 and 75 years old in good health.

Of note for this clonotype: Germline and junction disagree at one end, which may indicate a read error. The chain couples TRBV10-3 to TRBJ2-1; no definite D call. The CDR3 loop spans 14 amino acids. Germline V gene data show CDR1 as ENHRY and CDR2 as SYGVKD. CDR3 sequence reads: CTIEGPKLGNEQFF. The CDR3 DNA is TGTACCATCGAAGGCCCTAAATTGGGGAATGAGCAGTTCTTC.

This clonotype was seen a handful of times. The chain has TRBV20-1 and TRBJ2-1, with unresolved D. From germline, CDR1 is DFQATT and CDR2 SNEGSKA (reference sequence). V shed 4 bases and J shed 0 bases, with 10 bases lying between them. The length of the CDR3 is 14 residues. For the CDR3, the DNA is TGCAGTGCTAACAGCTTTAGCTCCTACAATGAGCAGTTCTTC. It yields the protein CSANSFSSYNEQFF.

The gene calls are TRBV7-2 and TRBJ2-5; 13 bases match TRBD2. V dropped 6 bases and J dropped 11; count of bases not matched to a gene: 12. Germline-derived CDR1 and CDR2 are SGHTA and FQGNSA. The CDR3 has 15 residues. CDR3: CASSRTSGSPYEQYF. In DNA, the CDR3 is TGTGCCAGCAGTAGGACTAGCGGGAGTCCGTATGAGCAGTACTTC.

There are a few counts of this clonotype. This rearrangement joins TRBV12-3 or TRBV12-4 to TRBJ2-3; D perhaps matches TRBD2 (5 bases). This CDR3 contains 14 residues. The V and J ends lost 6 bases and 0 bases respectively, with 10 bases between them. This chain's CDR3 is CASRVSGSTDTQYF. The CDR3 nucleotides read TGTGCCAGCAGAGTAAGCGGCAGCACAGATACGCAGTATTTT.

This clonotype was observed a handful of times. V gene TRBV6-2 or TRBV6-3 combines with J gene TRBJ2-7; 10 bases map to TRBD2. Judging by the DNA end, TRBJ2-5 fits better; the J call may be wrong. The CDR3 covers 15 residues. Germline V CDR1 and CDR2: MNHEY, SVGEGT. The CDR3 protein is CASSYSSGSWETQYF. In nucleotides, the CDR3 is TGTGCCAGCAGTTATTCTAGCGGGAGCTGGGAGACCCAGTACTTC.

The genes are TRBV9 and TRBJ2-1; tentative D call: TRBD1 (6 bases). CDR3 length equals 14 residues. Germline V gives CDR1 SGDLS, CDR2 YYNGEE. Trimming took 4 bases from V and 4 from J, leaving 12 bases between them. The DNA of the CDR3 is TGTGCCAGCAGCCCCTCGACAGGTTACAATGAGCAGTTCTTC. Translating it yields CASSPSTGYNEQFF.

DNA of the CDR3: TGCGCCAGCAGCTTTGATGGGAAGACTGAAGCTTTCTTT. Translating it yields CASSFDGKTEAFF. The J gene is TRBJ1-1, the V gene TRBV5-1, with no clear D. The CDR3 sequence is 13 residues long. CDR1 is SGHRS and CDR2 is YFSETQ in the germline V gene. With 2 bases removed from V and 5 bases from J, the gap between germline ends came to 10 bases.

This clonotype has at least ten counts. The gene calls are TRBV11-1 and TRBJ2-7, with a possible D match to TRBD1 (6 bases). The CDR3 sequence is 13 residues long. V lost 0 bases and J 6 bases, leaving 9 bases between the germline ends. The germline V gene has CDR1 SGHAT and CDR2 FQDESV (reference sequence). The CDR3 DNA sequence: TGTGCCAGCAGCTTAGCCCAGGGGCGCGAGCAGTACTTC. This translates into CASSLAQGREQYF.

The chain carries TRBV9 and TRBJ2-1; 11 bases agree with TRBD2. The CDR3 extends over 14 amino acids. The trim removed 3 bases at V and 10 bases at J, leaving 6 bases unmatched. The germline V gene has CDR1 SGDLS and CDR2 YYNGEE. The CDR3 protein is CASSATTSGAEQFF. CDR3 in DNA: TGTGCCAGCAGCGCCACGACTAGCGGGGCGGAGCAGTTCTTC.